Listed below are T cell receptor beta chains from one sample, sequenced in a study of T cells in Graves' hyperthyroidism and ophthalmopathy. TCRdb re-analysed the multiplex PCR reads in MiXCR, keeping a single row per CDR3 protein. The sample records fewer than 300,000 distinct CDR3 sequences, less than 30% being singletons. Input material: blood. These receptors were taken from a man aged 35 to 55 with Graves' hyperthyroidism that later progressed to Graves' ophthalmopathy. CDR3s include the opening cysteine and the closing phenylalanine or tryptophan. D genes are given only for firm matches. Clone size appears in some rows only: once, few, many, or a class for an expanded clone.

clone size,J gene,V gene,D gene,CDR3 DNA,CDR3 protein
many,TRBJ2-5,TRBV6-5,.,TGTGCCAGCAAACCCAGGGGTCTGGAGACCCAGTACTTC,CASKPRGLETQYF
many,TRBJ1-5,TRBV12-3/TRBV12-4,TRBD1,TGTGCCAGCAGGTACGGGACAGGCAATCAGCCCCAGCATTTT,CASRYGTGNQPQHF
many,TRBJ2-7,TRBV7-2,.,TGTGCCAGCAGCTTCCTTGGGCGGGTCCACGAGCAGTACTTC,CASSFLGRVHEQYF
few,TRBJ2-2,TRBV5-1,TRBD2,TGCGCCAGCAGCTTCCTAGCGGGAGGGGGCACCGGGGAGCTGTTTTTT,CASSFLAGGGTGELFF
many,TRBJ1-5,TRBV11-2,.,TGTGCCAGCAGCTTAGAGGCAGTTGGCAATCAGCCCCAGCATTTT,CASSLEAVGNQPQHF
.,TRBJ2-5,TRBV12-3/TRBV12-4,.,TGTGCCAGCAGTCGCGACGGGCCCTTAGGGGAGACCCAGTACTTC,CASSRDGPLGETQYF
many,TRBJ2-2,TRBV28,.,TGTGCCAGCAGTTTTGCGGGGCTAGACAACACCGGGGAGCTGTTTTTT,CASSFAGLDNTGELFF
many,TRBJ1-1,TRBV18,.,TGTGCCAGCTCACCACCGCCCCACACTGAAGCTTTCTTT,CASSPPPHTEAFF
many,TRBJ1-5,TRBV20-1,.,TGCAGTGCCAAAGAGAAGAGAGGGCTCGGGCAGCCCCAGCATTTT,CSAKEKRGLGQPQHF
few,TRBJ2-2,TRBV28,.,TGTGCCAGCAGCTTTCCCGGCTCGGGCGGGGAGAACACCGGGGAGCTGTCTTTT,CASSFPGSGGENTGELSF
many,TRBJ1-2,TRBV29-1,.,TGCAGCGTGAGGAATGGCTACACCTTC,CSVRNGYTF
.,TRBJ1-5,TRBV28,.,TGTGCCAGCAGTTTGCAGGGACCAATGTTCACTCAGCCCCAGCATTTT,CASSLQGPMFTQPQHF
many,TRBJ1-1,TRBV14,.,TGTGCCAGCAGCCAAGAAGTCGTGCCGGGGACTGAAGCTTTCTTT,CASSQEVVPGTEAFF
few,TRBJ1-5,TRBV12-3/TRBV12-4,TRBD1,TGTGCCAGCAGTCAGGGACAGTACAATCAGCCCCAGCATTTT,CASSQGQYNQPQHF
many,TRBJ2-5,TRBV19,TRBD1,TGTGCCAGTTCGAAGGACAGGGAGGAGACCCAGTACTTC,CASSKDREETQYF
many,TRBJ2-5,TRBV12-3/TRBV12-4,.,TGTGCCAGCAGCCGCGGGACACAATTTGGGGAGACCCAGTACTTC,CASSRGTQFGETQYF
once,TRBJ2-7,TRBV12-3/TRBV12-4,TRBD1,TGTGCCAGCAGGGCCCAGGGACAGGGCTACTACGAGCAGTACTTC,CASRAQGQGYYEQYF
.,TRBJ2-2,TRBV2,TRBD2,TGTGCCAGCTCTTGGGCAGCGGGAGGTACCGGGGAGCTGTTTTTT,CASSWAAGGTGELFF
.,TRBJ1-1,TRBV12-3/TRBV12-4,.,TGTGCCAGCAGCCCTTCGGGGGTGAACACTGAAGCTTTCTTT,CASSPSGVNTEAFF
many,TRBJ2-6,TRBV12-3/TRBV12-4,TRBD1,TGTGCCAGCAGCCTACCGTACAGGGGATCGGGGGCCAACGTCCTGACTTTC,CASSLPYRGSGANVLTF
many,TRBJ1-5,TRBV19,TRBD1,TGTGCCAGTAGTTCCGGGACAGCGGCCGTCAATCAGCCCCAGCATTTT,CASSSGTAAVNQPQHF
many,TRBJ1-1,TRBV30,.,TGTGCCTTGGAGGCCCCAGGGGACAACACTGAAGCTTTCTTT,CALEAPGDNTEAFF
many,TRBJ2-7,TRBV9,TRBD2,TGTGCCAGCAGCCCGAGTGGTAGCGGGAGTTTTTTGTACGAGCAGTACTTC,CASSPSGSGSFLYEQYF
many,TRBJ2-5,TRBV24-1,.,TGTGCCACCAGTGACTCACGGTCAGTTGAGACCCAGTACTTC,CATSDSRSVETQYF
many,TRBJ2-5,TRBV29-1,.,TGCAGCGTTCGTTGGCAAGCACCTCAAGAGACCCAGTACTTC,CSVRWQAPQETQYF
.,TRBJ2-5,TRBV20-1,TRBD2,TGCAGTGCTAGGGACGGACTAGCGAACTACCAAGAGACCCAGTACTTC,CSARDGLANYQETQYF
many,TRBJ1-2,TRBV10-3,.,TGTGCCACCGAGGGTTTGATCGGGGGCGCTTATGGCTACACCTTC,CATEGLIGGAYGYTF
.,TRBJ2-5,TRBV3-1,.,TGTGCCAGCAGCCAAGATCCTTTGCCGGGGTGGACCCAGTACTTC,CASSQDPLPGWTQYF
.,TRBJ2-2,TRBV28,.,TGTGCCAGCAGTCGAACGACTATTACGAACACCGGGGAGCTGTTTTTT,CASSRTTITNTGELFF
many,TRBJ2-7,TRBV4-1,.,TGCGCCAGCAGCCACCCCAGGAACGACGAGCAGTACTTC,CASSHPRNDEQYF
.,TRBJ2-7,TRBV3-1,.,TGTGCCAGCAGCCAAGATCGGACCGAGCAGTACTTC,CASSQDRTEQYF
few,TRBJ2-7,TRBV5-1,.,TGCGCCAGCAGCTGGACGACTAGTTCCCACGAGCAGTACTTC,CASSWTTSSHEQYF
once,TRBJ2-7,TRBV28,TRBD1,TGTGCCAGCAGTTCCCTCTCGACAGGGATCTCCTACGAGCAGTACTTC,CASSSLSTGISYEQYF
few,TRBJ2-5,TRBV6-1,TRBD2,TGTGCCAGCAGCAGACTAGCGGGAGATTTCGAAGAGACCCAGTACTTC,CASSRLAGDFEETQYF
many,TRBJ2-1,TRBV2,.,TGTGCCAGCAGCCCCGTAATTAGGGAGGAGCAGTTCTTC,CASSPVIREEQFF
many,TRBJ1-3,TRBV10-3,.,TGTGCCACATTTCGGGACGGATTCTCTGGAAACACCATATATTTT,CATFRDGFSGNTIYF
many,TRBJ2-7,TRBV12-3/TRBV12-4,.,TGTGCCAGCAGGCCTGGGGCAGGCAACTACGAGCAGTACTTC,CASRPGAGNYEQYF
few,TRBJ2-5,TRBV6-1,TRBD1,TGTGCCAGCAGTCCATACAGGGGGCGAGAGACCCAGTACTTC,CASSPYRGRETQYF
many,TRBJ2-7,TRBV6-5,.,TGTGCCAGCAAGGAATTGGACCCCGGGGGCCCCTACGAGCAGTACTTC,CASKELDPGGPYEQYF
.,TRBJ1-2,TRBV6-2/TRBV6-3,.,TGTGCCAGCACCCCAACCGCTGAGAATGGCTACACCTTC,CASTPTAENGYTF